This TCR beta chain was identified during a study of PD-L1 blockade in urothelial cancer. Study details: Samples came from 3 weeks, at the second dose, and 6 weeks into treatment. Study results and limitations: Clones that were tumor-associated expanded more in the blood of durable-benefit patients at 3 weeks. Below-median pretreatment blood TCR clonality was a predictor of better survival.

The data were produced by immunoSEQ multiplex PCR, yet TCRdb's version contains in-frame clones alone and is incomplete. The data contain roughly 32,000 clones, more than 65% of them singletons. There were between 1 and 8 samples from each patient, taken pretreatment and on-treatment. Note on this clone: Its antigen is not identified.

The V and J ends lost 0 bases and 3 bases respectively, with 12 bases between them. CDR1 and CDR2 (germline): SGHRS, YFSETQ. The CDR3 contains 15 residues. This chain connects TRBV5-1 to TRBJ1-1; D unresolved. This sequence was found in a man aged 60 to 75 with urothelial cancer. Sample: PBMCs, taken around atezolizumab (anti-PD-L1) treatment. The CDR3 spells CASSLGLGPHTEAFF. Here the CDR3 DNA reads TGCGCCAGCAGCTTGGGTCTCGGTCCCCACACTGAAGCTTTCTTT.